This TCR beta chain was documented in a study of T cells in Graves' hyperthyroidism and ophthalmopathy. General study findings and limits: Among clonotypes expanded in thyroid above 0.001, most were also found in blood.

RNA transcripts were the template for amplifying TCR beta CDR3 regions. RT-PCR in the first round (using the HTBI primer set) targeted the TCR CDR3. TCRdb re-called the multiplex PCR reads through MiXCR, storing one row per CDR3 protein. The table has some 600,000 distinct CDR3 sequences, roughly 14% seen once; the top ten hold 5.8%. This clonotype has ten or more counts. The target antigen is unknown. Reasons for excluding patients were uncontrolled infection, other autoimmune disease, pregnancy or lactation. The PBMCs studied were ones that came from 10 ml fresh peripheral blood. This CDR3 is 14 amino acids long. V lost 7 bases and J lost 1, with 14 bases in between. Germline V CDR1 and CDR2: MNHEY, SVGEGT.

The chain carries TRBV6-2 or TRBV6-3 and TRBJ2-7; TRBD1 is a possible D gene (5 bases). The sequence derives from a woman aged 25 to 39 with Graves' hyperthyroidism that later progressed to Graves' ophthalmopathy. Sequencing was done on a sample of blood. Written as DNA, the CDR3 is TGTGCCAGCACCCCTTTAGGGGCGTCCTACGAGCAGTACTTC. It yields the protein CASTPLGASYEQYF.